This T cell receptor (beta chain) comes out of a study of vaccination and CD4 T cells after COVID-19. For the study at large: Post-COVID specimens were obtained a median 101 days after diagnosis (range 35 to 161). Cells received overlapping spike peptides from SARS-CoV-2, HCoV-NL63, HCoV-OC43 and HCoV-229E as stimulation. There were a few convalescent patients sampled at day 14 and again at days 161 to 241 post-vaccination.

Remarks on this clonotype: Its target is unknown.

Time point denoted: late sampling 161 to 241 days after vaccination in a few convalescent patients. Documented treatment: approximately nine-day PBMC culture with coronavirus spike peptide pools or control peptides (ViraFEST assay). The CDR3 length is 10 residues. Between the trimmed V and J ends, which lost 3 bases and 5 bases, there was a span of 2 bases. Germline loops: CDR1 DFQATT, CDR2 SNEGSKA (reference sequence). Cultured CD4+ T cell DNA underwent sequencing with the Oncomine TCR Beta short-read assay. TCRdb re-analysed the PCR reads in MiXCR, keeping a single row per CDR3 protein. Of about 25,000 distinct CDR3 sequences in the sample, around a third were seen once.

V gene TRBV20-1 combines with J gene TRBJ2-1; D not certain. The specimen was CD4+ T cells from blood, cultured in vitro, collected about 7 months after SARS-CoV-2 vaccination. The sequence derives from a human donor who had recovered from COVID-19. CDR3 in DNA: TGCAGTGCTAGGGACAATGAGCAGTTCTTC. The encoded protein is CSARDNEQFF.